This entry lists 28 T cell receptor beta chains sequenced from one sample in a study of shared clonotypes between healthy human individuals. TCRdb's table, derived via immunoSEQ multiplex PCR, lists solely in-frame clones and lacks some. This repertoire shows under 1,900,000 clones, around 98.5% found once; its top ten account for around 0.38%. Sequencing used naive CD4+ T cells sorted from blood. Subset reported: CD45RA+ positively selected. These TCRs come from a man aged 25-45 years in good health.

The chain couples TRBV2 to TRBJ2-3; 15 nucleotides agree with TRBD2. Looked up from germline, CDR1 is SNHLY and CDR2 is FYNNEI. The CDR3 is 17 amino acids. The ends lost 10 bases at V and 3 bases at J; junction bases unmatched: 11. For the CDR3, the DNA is TGTGCCACAAGGGGACTAGCGGGAGGCCAGAGGACAGATACGCAGTATTTT. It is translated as CATRGLAGGQRTDTQYF.

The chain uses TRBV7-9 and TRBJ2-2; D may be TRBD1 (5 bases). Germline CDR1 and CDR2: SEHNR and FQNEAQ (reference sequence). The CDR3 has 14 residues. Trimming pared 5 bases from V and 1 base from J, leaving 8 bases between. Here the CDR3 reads CASSPRVNTGELFF. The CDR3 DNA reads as TGTGCCAGCAGCCCCAGGGTGAACACCGGGGAGCTGTTTTTT. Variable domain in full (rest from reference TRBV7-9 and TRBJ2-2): DTGVSQNPRHKITKRGQNVTFRCDPISEHNRLYWYRQTLGQGPEFLTYFQNEAQLEKSRLLSDRFSAERPKGSFSTLEIQRTEQGDSAMYLCASSPRVNTGELFFGEGSRLTVL.

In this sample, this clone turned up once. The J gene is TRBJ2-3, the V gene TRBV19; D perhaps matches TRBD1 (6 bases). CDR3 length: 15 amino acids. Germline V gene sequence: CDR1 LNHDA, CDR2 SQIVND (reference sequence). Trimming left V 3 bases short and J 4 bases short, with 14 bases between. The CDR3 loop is CASSIQGSMADTQYF. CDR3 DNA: TGTGCCAGTAGTATTCAGGGGTCAATGGCAGATACGCAGTATTTT.

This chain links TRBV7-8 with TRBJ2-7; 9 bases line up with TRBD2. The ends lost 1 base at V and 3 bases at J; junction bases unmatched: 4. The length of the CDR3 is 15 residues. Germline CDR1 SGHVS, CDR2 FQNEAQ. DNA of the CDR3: TGTGCCAGCAGCTTAGTGGCTAGCGGGGACTACGAGCAGTACTTC. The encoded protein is CASSLVASGDYEQYF.

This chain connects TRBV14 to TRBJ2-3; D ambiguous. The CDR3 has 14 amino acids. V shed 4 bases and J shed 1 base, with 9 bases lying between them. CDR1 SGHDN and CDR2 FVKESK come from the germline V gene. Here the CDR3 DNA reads TGTGCCAGCAGCCCCATGAGGCGCACAGATACGCAGTATTTT. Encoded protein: CASSPMRRTDTQYF.

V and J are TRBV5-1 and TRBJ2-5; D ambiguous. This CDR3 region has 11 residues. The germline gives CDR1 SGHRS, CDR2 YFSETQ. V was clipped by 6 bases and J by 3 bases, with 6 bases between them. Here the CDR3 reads CASNMKETQYF. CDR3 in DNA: TGCGCCAGCAACATGAAAGAGACCCAGTACTTC.

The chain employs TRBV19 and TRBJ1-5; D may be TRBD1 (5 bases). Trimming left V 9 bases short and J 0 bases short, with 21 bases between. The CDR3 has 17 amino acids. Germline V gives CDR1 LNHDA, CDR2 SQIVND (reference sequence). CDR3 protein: CASKNRGTANSNQPQHF. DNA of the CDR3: TGTGCCAGCAAAAACCGAGGGACGGCGAATAGCAATCAGCCCCAGCATTTT.

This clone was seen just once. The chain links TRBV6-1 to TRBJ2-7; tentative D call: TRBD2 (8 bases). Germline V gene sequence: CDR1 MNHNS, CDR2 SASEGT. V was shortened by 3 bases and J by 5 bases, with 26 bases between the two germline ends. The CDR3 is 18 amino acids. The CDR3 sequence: CASSDPRQGTGLVNEQYF. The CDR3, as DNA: TGTGCCAGCAGTGATCCCAGACAGGGCACGGGACTAGTAAACGAGCAGTACTTC.

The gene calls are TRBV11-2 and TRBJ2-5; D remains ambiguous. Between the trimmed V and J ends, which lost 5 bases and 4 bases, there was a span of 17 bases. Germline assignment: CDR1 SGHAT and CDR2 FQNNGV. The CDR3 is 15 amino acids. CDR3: CASSPERLRRETQYF. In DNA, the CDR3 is TGTGCCAGCAGCCCAGAAAGACTGAGACGAGAGACCCAGTACTTC.

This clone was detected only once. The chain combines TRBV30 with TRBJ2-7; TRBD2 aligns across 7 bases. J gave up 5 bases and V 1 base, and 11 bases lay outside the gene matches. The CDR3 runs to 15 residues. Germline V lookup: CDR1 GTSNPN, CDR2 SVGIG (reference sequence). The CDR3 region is CAWSGTLAGAHEQYF. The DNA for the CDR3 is TGTGCCTGGAGTGGAACGTTGGCGGGAGCCCACGAGCAGTACTTC.

For the CDR3, the DNA is TGTGCCAGCAGCGCCGGGACAGGGGGAGAGGCCACAGATACGCAGTATTTT. This codes for CASSAGTGGEATDTQYF. V usage is TRBV9 and J usage is TRBJ2-3, with 11 bases identical to TRBD1. Germline V gene sequence: CDR1 SGDLS, CDR2 YYNGEE. This CDR3 comprises 17 residues. The V segment lost 3 bases and the J segment 2 bases; nucleotides outside the gene matches: 8. The full variable domain, rest sourced from reference TRBV9 and TRBJ2-3, is DSGVTQTPKHLITATGQRVTLRCSPRSGDLSVYWYQQSLDQGLQFLIQYYNGEERAKGNILERFSAQQFPDLHSELNLSSLELGDSALYFCASSAGTGGEATDTQYFGPGTRLTVL.

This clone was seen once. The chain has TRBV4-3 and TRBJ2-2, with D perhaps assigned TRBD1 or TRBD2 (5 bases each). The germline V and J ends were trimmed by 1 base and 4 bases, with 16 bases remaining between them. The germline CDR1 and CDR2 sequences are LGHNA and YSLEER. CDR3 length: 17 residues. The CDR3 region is CASSQAIPAGTTGELFF. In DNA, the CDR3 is TGCGCCAGCAGCCAAGCAATCCCGGCCGGGACCACCGGGGAGCTGTTTTTT.

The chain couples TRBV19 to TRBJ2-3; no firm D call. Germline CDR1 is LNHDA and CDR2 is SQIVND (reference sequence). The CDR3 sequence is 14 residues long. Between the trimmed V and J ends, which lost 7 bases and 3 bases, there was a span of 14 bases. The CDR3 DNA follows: TGTGCCAGTAAGACTTATGGCAGTACAGATACGCAGTATTTT. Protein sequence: CASKTYGSTDTQYF.

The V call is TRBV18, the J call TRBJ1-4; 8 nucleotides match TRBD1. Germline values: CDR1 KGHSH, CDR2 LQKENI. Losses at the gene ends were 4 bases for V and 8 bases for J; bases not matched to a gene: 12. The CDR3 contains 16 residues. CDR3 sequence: CASSQLWGTGGEKLFF. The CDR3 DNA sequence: TGTGCCAGCTCACAACTATGGGGAACAGGGGGAGAAAAACTGTTTTTT.

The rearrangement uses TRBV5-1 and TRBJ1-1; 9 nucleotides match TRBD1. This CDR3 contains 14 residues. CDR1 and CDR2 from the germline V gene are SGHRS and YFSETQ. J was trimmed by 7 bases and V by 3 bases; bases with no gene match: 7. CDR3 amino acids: CASSWGQGFGEAFF. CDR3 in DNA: TGCGCCAGCAGCTGGGGACAGGGTTTCGGTGAAGCTTTCTTT.

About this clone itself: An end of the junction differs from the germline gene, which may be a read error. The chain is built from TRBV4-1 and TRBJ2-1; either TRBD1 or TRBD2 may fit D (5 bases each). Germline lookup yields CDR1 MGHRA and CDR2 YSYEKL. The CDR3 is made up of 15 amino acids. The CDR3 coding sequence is TGCGCCAGCAGCCAAGCAAGTAGGGACCCGAGGTGGCATGTCTTC. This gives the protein CASSQASRDPRWHVF.

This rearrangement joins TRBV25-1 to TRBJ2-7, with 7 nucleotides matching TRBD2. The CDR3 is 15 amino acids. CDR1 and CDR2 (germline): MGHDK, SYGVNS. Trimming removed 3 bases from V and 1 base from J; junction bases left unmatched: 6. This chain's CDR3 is CASSDVAGRSYEQYF. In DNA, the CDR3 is TGTGCCAGCAGTGATGTAGCGGGCAGGTCCTACGAGCAGTACTTC.

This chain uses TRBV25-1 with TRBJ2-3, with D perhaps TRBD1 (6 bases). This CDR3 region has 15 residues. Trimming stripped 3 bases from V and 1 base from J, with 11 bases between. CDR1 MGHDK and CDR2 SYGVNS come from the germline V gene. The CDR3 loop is CASSDRGLGTDTQYF. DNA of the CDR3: TGTGCCAGCAGTGACAGGGGATTAGGCACAGATACGCAGTATTTT.

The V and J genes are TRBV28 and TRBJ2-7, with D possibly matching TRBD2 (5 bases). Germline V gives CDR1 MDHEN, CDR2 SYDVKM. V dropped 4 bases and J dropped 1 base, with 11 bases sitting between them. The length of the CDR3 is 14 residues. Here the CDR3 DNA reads TGTGCCAGCAGTTCTTACGGGGTGTCCTACGAGCAGTACTTC. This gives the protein CASSSYGVSYEQYF.

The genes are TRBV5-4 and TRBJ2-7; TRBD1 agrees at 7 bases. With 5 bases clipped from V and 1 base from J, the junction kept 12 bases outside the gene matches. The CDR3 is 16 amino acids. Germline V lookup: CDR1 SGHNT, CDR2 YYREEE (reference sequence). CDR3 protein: CASRGPTGKSSYEQYF. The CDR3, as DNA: TGTGCCAGCAGGGGACCGACAGGGAAGAGTTCCTACGAGCAGTACTTC.

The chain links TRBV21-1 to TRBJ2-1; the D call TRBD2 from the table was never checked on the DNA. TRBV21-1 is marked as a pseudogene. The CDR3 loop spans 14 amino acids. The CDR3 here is CASSNRPANGEQFF. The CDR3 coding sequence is TGTGCCAGCAGCAACCGTCCAGCGAACGGTGAGCAGTTCTTC.

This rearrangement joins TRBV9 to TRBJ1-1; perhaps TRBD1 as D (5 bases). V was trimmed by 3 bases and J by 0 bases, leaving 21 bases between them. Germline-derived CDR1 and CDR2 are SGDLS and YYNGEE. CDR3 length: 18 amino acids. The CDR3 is CASSAYEGRPIMNTEAFF. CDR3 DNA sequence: TGTGCCAGCAGCGCATATGAGGGACGGCCAATTATGAACACTGAAGCTTTCTTT. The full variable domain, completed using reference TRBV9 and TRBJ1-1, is DSGVTQTPKHLITATGQRVTLRCSPRSGDLSVYWYQQSLDQGLQFLIQYYNGEERAKGNILERFSAQQFPDLHSELNLSSLELGDSALYFCASSAYEGRPIMNTEAFFGQGTRLTVV.

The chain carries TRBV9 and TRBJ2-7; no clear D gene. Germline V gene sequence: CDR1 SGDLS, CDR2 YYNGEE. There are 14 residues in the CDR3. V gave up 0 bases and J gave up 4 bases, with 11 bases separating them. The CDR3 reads CASSVEADGYEQYF. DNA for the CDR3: TGTGCCAGCAGCGTAGAAGCTGATGGTTACGAGCAGTACTTC.

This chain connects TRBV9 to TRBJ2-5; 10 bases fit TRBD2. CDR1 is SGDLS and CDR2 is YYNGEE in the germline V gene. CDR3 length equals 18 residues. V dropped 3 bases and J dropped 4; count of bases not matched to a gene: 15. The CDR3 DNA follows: TGTGCCAGCAGCGCTAGGGAGCGGGAGGGCCTAGAGAGAGAGACCCAGTACTTC. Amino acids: CASSAREREGLERETQYF. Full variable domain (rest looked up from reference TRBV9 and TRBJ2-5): DSGVTQTPKHLITATGQRVTLRCSPRSGDLSVYWYQQSLDQGLQFLIQYYNGEERAKGNILERFSAQQFPDLHSELNLSSLELGDSALYFCASSAREREGLERETQYFGPGTRLLVL.

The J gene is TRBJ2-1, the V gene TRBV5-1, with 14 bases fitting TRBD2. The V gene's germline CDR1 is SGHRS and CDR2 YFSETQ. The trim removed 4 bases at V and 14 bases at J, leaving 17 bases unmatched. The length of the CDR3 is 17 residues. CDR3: CASSAELPGTSGSREFF. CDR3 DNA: TGCGCCAGCAGCGCTGAACTTCCGGGGACTAGCGGGAGCCGGGAGTTCTTC.

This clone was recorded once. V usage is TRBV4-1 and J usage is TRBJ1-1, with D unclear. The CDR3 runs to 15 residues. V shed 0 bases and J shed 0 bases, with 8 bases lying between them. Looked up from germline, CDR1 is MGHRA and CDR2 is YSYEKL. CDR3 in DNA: TGCGCCAGCAGCCAAGAAAGCACGGTGAACACTGAAGCTTTCTTT. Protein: CASSQESTVNTEAFF.

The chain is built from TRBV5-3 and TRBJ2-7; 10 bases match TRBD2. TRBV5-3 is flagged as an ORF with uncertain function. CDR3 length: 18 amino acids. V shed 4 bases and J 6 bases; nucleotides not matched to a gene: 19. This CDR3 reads CARSPLTGRLAGPSEQYF. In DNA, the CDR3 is TGTGCCAGAAGCCCCTTGACAGGGCGACTAGCGGGTCCGTCCGAGCAGTACTTC.

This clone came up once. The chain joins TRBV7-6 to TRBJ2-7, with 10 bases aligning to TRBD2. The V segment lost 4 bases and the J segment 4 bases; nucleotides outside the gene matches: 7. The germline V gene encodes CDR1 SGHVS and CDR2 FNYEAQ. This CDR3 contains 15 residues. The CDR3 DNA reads TGTGCCAGCAGCTACCTAGCGGGAGCTGGGTACGAGCAGTACTTC. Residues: CASSYLAGAGYEQYF.